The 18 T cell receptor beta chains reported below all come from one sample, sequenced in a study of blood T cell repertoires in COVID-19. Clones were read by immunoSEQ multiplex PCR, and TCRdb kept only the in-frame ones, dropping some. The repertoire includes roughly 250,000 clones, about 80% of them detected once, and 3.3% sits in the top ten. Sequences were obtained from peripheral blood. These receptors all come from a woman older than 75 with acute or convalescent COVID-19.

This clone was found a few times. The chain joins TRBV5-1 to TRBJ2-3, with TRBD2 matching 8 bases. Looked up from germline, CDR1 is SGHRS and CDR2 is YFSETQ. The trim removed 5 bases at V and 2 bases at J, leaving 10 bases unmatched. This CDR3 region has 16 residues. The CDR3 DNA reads TGCGCCAGCAGGGGTACCGGGGGGGCCTCCACAGATACGCAGTATTTT. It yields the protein CASRGTGGASTDTQYF.

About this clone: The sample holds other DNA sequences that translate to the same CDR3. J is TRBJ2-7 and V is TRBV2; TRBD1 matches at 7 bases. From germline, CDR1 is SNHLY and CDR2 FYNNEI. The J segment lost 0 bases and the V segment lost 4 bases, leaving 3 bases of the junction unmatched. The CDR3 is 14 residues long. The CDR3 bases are TGTGCCAGCAGTGGACAGGGCAGCTCCTACGAGCAGTACTTC. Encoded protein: CASSGQGSSYEQYF.

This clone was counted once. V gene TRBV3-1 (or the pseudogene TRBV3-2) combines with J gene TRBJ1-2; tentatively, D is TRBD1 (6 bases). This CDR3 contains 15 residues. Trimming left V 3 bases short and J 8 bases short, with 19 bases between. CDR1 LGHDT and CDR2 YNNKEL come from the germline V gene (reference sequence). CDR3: CASSHDDRTRTGYTF. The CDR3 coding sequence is TGTGCCAGCAGCCATGATGACAGGACAAGAACCGGCTACACCTTC.

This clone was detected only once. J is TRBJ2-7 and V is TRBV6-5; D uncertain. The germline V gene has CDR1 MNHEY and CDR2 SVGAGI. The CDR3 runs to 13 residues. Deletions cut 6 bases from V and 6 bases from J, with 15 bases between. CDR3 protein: CASSNVRLSEQYF. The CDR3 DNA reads TGTGCCAGCAGCAACGTGAGGCTCAGCGAGCAGTACTTC.

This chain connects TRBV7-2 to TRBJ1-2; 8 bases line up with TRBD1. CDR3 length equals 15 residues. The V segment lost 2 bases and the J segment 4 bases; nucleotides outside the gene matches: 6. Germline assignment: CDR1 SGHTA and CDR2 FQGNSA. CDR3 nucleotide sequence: TGTGCCAGCAGCTTACAGTGGACAGGGACCTATGGCTACACCTTC. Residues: CASSLQWTGTYGYTF.

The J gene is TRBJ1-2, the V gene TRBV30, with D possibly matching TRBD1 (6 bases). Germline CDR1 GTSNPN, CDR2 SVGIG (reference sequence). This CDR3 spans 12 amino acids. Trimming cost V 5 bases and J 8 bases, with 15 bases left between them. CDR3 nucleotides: TGTGCCTGGGACCGGGACACCCGGGGCTACACCTTC. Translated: CAWDRDTRGYTF.

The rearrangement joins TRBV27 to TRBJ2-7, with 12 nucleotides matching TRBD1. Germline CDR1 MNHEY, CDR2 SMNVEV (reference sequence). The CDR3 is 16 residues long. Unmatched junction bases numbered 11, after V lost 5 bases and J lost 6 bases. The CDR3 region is CASSPRPGTGGGEQYF. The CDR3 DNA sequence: TGTGCCAGCAGTCCTCGTCCCGGGACAGGGGGCGGCGAGCAGTACTTC.

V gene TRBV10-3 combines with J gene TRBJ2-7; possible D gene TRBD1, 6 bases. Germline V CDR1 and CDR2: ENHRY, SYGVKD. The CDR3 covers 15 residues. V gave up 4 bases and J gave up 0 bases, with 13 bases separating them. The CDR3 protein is CAISGQGFLSYEQYF. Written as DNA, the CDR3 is TGTGCCATCAGTGGTCAGGGGTTCCTCTCCTACGAGCAGTACTTC.

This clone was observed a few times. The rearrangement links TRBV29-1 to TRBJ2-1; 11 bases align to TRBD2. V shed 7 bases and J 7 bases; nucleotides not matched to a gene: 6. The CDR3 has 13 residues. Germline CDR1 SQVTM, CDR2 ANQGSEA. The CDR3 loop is CSALTSGVNEQFF. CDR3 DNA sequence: TGCAGCGCCCTGACTAGCGGGGTTAATGAGCAGTTCTTC.

For the CDR3, the DNA is TGTGCCAGCAGCTTAGGGCAGGCTAATGAAAAACTGTTTTTT. This sequence encodes CASSLGQANEKLFF. The chain couples TRBV7-9 to TRBJ1-4; D gene ambiguous. This CDR3 comprises 14 residues. Germline assignment: CDR1 SEHNR and CDR2 FQNEAQ (reference sequence). Trimming took 1 base from V and 3 from J, leaving 6 bases between them.

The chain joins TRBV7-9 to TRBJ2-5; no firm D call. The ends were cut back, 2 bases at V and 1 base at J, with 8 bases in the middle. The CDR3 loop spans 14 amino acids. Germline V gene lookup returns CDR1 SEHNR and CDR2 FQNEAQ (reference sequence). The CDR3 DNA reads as TGTGCCAGCAGCTTACTCCACACCCAAGAGACCCAGTACTTC. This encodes CASSLLHTQETQYF.

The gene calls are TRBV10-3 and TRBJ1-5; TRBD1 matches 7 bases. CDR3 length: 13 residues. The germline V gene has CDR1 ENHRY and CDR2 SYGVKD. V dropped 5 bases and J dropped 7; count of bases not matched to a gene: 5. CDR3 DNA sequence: TGTGCCATCAGTCAGGGGGAATGGCAGCCCCAGCATTTT. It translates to CAISQGEWQPQHF.

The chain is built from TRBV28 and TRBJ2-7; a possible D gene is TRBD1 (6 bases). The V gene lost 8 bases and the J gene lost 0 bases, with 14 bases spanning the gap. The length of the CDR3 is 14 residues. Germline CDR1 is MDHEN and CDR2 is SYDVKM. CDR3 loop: CASLRQASSYEQYF. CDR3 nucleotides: TGTGCCAGCCTTAGACAGGCCAGCTCCTACGAGCAGTACTTC.

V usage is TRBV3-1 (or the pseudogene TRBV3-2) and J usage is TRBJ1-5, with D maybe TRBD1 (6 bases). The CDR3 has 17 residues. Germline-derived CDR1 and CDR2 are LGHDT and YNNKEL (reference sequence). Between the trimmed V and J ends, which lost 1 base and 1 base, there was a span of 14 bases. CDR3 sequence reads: CASSQGPLGASNQPQHF. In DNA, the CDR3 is TGTGCCAGCAGCCAAGGGCCCCTGGGGGCGAGCAATCAGCCCCAGCATTTT.

The CDR3 DNA reads TGTGCCAGCAGCCCCTGGGGCGGGGGTTTCTACGAGCAGTACTTC. Protein product: CASSPWGGGFYEQYF. The chain has TRBV11-2 and TRBJ2-7; 7 nucleotides line up with TRBD2. CDR1 is SGHAT, CDR2 FQNNGV, per germline. Unmatched junction bases numbered 10, after V lost 5 bases and J lost 3 bases. This CDR3 region has 15 residues.

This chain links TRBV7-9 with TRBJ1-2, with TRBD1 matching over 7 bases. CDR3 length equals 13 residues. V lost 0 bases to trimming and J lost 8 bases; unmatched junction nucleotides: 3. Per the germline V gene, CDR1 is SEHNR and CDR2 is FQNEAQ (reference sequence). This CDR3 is CASSLAGGQGYTF. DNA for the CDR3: TGTGCCAGCAGCTTAGCAGGGGGCCAGGGCTACACCTTC. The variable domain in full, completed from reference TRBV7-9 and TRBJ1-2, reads DTGVSQNPRHKITKRGQNVTFRCDPISEHNRLYWYRQTLGQGPEFLTYFQNEAQLEKSRLLSDRFSAERPKGSFSTLEIQRTEQGDSAMYLCASSLAGGQGYTFGSGTRLTVV.

In nucleotides, the CDR3 is TGTGCCAGCAGCTTCTCGACAGGCCCCGGGACTGAAGCTTTCTTT. It translates to CASSFSTGPGTEAFF. V usage is TRBV7-2 and J usage is TRBJ1-1; perhaps TRBD1 as D (6 bases). Trimming shortened V by 3 bases and J by 5 bases, and 16 bases separated the two germline ends. CDR3 length equals 15 residues. In germline, CDR1 is SGHTA, CDR2 FQGNSA.

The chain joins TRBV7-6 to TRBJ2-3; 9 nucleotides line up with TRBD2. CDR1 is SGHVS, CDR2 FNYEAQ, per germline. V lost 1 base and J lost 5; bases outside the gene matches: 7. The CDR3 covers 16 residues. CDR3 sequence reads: CASSLVSGGRGDTQYF. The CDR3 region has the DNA TGTGCCAGCAGCTTAGTGAGCGGGGGGCGGGGAGATACGCAGTATTTT. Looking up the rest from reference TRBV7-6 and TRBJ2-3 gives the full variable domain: GAGVSQSPRYKVTKRGQDVALRCDPISGHVSLYWYRQALGQGPEFLTYFNYEAQQDKSGLPNDRFSAERPEGSISTLTIQRTEQRDSAMYRCASSLVSGGRGDTQYFGPGTRLTVL.